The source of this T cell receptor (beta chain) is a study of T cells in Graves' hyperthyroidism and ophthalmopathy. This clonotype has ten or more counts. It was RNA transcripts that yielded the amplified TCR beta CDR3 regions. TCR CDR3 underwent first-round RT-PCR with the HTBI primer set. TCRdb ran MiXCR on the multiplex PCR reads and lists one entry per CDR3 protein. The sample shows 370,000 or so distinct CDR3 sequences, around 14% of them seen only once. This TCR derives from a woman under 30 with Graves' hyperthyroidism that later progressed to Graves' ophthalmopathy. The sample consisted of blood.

CDR3 in amino acids: CASTPGQGGQKLFF. CDR3 nucleotide sequence: TGTGCCAGCACCCCCGGACAGGGAGGGCAAAAACTGTTTTTT. The rearrangement joins TRBV28 to TRBJ1-4, with 8 bases lining up with TRBD1. The CDR3 covers 14 residues. Germline CDR1 MDHEN, CDR2 SYDVKM. Germline trimming cut 7 bases from V and 9 bases from J; bases unmatched to any gene: 10.